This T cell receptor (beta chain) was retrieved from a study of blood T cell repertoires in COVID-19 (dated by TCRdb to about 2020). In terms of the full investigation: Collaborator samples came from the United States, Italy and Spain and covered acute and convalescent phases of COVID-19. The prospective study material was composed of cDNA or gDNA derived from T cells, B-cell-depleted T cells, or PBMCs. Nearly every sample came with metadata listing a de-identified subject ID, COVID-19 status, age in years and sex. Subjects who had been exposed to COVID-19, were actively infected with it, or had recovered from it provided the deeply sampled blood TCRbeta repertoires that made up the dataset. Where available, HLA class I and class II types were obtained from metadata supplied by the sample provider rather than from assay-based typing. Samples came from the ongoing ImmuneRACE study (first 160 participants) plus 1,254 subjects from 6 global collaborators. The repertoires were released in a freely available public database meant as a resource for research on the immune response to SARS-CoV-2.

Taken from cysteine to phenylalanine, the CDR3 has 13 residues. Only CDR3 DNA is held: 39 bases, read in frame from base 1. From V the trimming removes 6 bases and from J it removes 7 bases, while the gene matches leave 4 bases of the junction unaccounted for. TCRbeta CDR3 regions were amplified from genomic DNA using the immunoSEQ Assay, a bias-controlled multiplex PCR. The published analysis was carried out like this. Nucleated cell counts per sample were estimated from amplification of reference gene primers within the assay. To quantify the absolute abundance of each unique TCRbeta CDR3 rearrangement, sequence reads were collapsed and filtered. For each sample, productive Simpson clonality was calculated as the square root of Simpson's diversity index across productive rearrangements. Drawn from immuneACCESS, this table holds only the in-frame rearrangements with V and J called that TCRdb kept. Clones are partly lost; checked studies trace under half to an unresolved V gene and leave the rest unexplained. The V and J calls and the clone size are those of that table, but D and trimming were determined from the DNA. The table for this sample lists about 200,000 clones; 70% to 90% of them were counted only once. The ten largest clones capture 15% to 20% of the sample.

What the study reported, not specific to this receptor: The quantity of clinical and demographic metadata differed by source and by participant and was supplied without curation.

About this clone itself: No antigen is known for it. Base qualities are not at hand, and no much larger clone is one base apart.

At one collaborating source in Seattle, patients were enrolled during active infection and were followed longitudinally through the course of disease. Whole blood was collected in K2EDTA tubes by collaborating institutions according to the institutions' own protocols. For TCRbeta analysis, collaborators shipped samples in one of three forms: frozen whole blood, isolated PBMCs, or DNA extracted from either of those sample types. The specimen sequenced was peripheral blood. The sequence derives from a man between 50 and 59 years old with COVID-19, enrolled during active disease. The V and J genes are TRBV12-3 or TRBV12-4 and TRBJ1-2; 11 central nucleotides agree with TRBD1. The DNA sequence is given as TGTGCCAGCAGCGGACAGGGGGCCAGTGGCTACACCTTC. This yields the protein CASSGQGASGYTF.